The source of this T cell receptor (beta chain) is a study of cytomegalovirus exposure and HLA in healthy donors. Study overall: A preliminary data release comprised approximately 85 million unique TCRs obtained from HLA-typed donors. Whole-study results and caveats: In a later analysis, common viral pathogens appeared linked to several of the most significant clusters. An analysis was carried out later, and it reportedly showed fewer N-insertions in an Asian-associated ancestry cluster than the approximately 670-donor mean. A few chains tied to CMV proved CMV antigen-specific in vitro.

The CDR3 loop spans 15 amino acids. The V gene end was trimmed by 5 bases and the J gene end by 0 bases; junction bases not matched to a gene: 4. CDR1 is LNHDA and CDR2 is SQIVND in the germline V gene (reference sequence). A few counts support this clone. What it recognizes is unknown. The sample carries other DNA sequences with the same CDR3. 60 Vbeta and 13 Jbeta primers were used in PCR. Profiling relied on immunoSEQ multiplex PCR, and the TCRdb table lists in-frame clones only, not all of them. This sample carries tens of thousands of clones, under 80% of them seen once, and the ten largest clones take approximately 6%.

Sequenced material: PBMCs. The receptor comes from a woman aged 30 to 39 in good health and CMV-seronegative. The J gene is TRBJ1-1, the V gene TRBV19; 9 positions match TRBD1. In DNA form, the CDR3 reads TGTGCCAGTAGTCCATGGACAGGGGTGAACACTGAAGCTTTCTTT. Its translation: CASSPWTGVNTEAFF.